This TCR beta chain was sequenced during a study of immune cell composition in non-small cell lung cancer. Background on the study: Histologic subtype was mainly adenocarcinoma or squamous cell carcinoma. Whole-study findings and limits: Adenocarcinomas with higher top tumour-associated clone frequency had more reactive TILs. Lung squamous cell carcinoma tumours had significantly higher top 10 clone scores and productive clonality than lung adenocarcinoma. Tumour-associated clones >0.5% occurred in approximately 32% of adenocarcinomas, less than 80% of squamous.

A remark on this clone: The antigen is unknown.

Germline V lookup: CDR1 SEHNR, CDR2 FQNEAQ (reference sequence). Losses at the gene ends were 1 base for V and 2 bases for J; bases not matched to a gene: 1. The CDR3 consists of 17 residues. Sequencing used immunoSEQ multiplex PCR; TCRdb keeps in-frame clones, though not all of them. The repertoire holds 5,000 or so clones, with around three quarters as singletons. The TCR originated in a human donor with non-small cell lung cancer. The sample taken for sequencing was lung tumor tissue. The V and J genes are TRBV7-9 and TRBJ2-6; 11 bases are a match to TRBD2. DNA of the CDR3: TGTGCCAGCAGCTTAGAGACTAGCGGGACTGGGGCCAACGTCCTGACTTTC. Encoded protein: CASSLETSGTGANVLTF.